This T cell receptor beta chain originates from a study of blood T cell repertoires in COVID-19. Germline CDR1 is SGDLS and CDR2 is YYNGEE. V was cut by 0 bases and J by 3 bases, with 7 bases left in between. CDR3 length: 14 residues. Clones were sequenced by immunoSEQ multiplex PCR, and TCRdb holds only the in-frame ones, with some missing. This sample has around 330,000 clones; 75% to 90% occur once, and the top ten carry approximately 4.7%. This TCR was sampled from a man aged 55 to 69 who had recovered from COVID-19. Sequenced material: PBMCs or T cells enriched from blood (not recorded which). The V and J genes are TRBV9 and TRBJ1-5, with a weak D call TRBD1 (5 bases). Here the CDR3 DNA reads TGTGCCAGCAGCGTAGATGGGGCCAATCAGCCCCAGCATTTT. It yields the protein CASSVDGANQPQHF.